This TCR beta chain came from a study of blood T cell repertoires in COVID-19. For the study at large: Sources were T cells, B-cell-depleted T cells, or PBMCs; the material itself was cDNA or gDNA.

Measured with immunoSEQ multiplex PCR; TCRdb has only the in-frame clones, and not every one. The repertoire includes about 280,000 clones, around 90% of them detected once, and 2% to 2.5% sits in the top ten. The CDR3 is 15 amino acids. Unmatched junction bases numbered 7, after V lost 6 bases and J lost 5 bases. Germline CDR1 MNHEY, CDR2 SVGAGI. Sequencing was carried out using peripheral blood. This chain uses TRBV6-5 with TRBJ2-4, with TRBD1 matching 10 bases. The source is a woman between 50 and 59 years old who had recovered from COVID-19. For the CDR3, the DNA is TGTGCCAGCAGACACGCGGGACAGGGGCAAAACATTCAGTACTTC. Encoded protein: CASRHAGQGQNIQYF.